This T cell receptor beta chain was documented in a study of cytomegalovirus exposure and HLA in healthy donors. The PCR employed 60 Vbeta primers together with 13 Jbeta primers. Assay: immunoSEQ multiplex PCR; the TCRdb copy retains only in-frame clones and omits some. The sample has approximately 150,000 clones, 82% seen once; the top ten hold around 2.5%. Germline lookup yields CDR1 SGHDT and CDR2 YYEEEE. The CDR3 contains 16 residues. V was pared by 0 bases and J by 4 bases, with 4 bases of the junction left unmatched. This clone came up a few times. The chain joins TRBV5-6 to TRBJ2-3; 11 nucleotides line up with TRBD2. The receptor's source is a male donor in good health and CMV-seronegative. The sequenced sample consisted of PBMCs. The CDR3 region is CASSLVAGGTPDTQYF. CDR3 bases: TGTGCCAGCAGCTTGGTAGCGGGAGGGACCCCAGATACGCAGTATTTT.